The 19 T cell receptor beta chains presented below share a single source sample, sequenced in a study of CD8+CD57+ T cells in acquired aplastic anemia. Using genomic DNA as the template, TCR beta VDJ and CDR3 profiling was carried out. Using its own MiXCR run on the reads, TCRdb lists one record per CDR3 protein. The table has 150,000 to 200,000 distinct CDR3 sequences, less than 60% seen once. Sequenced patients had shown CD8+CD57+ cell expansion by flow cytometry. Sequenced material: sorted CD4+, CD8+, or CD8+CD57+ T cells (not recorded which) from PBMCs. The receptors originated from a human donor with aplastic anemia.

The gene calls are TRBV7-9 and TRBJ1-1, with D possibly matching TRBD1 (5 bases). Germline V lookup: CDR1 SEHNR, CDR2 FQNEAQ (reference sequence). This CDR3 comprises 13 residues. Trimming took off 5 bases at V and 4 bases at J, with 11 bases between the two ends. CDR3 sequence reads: CASSPRRGTEAFF. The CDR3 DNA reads TGTGCCAGCAGCCCCCGAAGGGGCACTGAAGCTTTCTTT.

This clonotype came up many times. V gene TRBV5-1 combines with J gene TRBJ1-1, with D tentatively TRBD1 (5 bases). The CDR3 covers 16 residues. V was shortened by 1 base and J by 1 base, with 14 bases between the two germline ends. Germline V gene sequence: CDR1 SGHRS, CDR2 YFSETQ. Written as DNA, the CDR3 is TGCGCCAGCAGCTTGACGAACAGGTTTCGGAACACTGAAGCTTTCTTT. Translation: CASSLTNRFRNTEAFF.

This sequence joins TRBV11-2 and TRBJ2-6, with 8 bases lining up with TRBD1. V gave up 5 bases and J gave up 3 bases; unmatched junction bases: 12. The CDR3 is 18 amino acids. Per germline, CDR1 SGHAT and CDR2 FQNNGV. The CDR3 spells CASSTSRQGRIGANVLTF. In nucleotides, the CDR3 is TGTGCCAGCAGCACATCCCGACAGGGGCGGATTGGGGCCAACGTCCTGACTTTC.

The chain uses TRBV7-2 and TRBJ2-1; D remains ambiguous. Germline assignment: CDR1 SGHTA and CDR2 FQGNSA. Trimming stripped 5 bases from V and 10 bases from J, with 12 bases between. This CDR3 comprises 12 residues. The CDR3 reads CASSLRLNEQFF. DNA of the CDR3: TGTGCCAGCAGCCTAAGACTGAACGAGCAGTTCTTC.

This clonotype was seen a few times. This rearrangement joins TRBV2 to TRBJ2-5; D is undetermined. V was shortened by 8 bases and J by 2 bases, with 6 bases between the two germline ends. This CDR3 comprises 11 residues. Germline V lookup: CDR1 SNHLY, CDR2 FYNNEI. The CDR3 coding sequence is TGTGCCAGCGATCAGCAAGAGACCCAGTACTTC. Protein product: CASDQQETQYF.

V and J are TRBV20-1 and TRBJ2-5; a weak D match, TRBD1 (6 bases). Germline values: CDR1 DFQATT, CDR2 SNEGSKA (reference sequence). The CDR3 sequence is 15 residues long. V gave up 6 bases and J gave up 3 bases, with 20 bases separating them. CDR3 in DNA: TGCAGTGCCACGGACAGAGAGAGGGACGAAGAGACCCAGTACTTC. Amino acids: CSATDRERDEETQYF.

The CDR3 DNA reads TGTGCCAGCAGCCCTCCCGGGAGGGCCCATGGCTACACCTTC. Its translation is CASSPPGRAHGYTF. The gene calls are TRBV28 and TRBJ1-2; D not resolved. The V gene lost 6 bases and the J gene lost 6 bases, with 17 bases spanning the gap. CDR3 size: 14 residues. CDR1 is MDHEN, CDR2 SYDVKM, per germline.

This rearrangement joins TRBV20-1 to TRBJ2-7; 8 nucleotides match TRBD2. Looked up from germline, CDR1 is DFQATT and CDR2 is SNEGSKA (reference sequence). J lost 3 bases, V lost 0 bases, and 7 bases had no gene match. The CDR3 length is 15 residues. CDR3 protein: CSARDSRGGLYEQYF. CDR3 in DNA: TGCAGTGCTAGAGATAGCCGGGGGGGCCTCTACGAGCAGTACTTC.

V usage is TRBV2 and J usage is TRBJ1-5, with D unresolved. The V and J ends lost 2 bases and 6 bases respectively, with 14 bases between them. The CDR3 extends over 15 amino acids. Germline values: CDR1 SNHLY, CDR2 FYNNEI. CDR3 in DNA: TGTGCCAGCAGTGAACCGGAAAGTCTCTCTCAGCCCCAGCATTTT. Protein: CASSEPESLSQPQHF.

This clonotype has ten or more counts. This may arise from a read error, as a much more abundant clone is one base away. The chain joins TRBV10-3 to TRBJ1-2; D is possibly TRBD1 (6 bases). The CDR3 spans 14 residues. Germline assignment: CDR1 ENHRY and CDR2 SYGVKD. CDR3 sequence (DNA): TGTGCCATGGCCTCGACAGGACCAAACTATGGCTACGCCTTC. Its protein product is CAMASTGPNYGYAF.

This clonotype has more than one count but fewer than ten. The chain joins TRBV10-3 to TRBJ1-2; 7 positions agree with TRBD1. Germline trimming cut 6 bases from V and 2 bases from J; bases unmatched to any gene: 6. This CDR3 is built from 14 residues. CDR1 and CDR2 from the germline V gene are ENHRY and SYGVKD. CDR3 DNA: TGTGCCATCAGACCGAGGGACAGCAACTATGGCTACACCTTC. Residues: CAIRPRDSNYGYTF.

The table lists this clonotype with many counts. In nucleotides, the CDR3 is TGTGCCAGCAGCCCTAGCCGGGGTGAAGCTTTCTTT. This sequence encodes CASSPSRGEAFF. The chain joins TRBV9 to TRBJ1-1; no clear D. The germline V gene has CDR1 SGDLS and CDR2 YYNGEE. V dropped 4 bases and J dropped 7 bases, with 11 bases sitting between them. The CDR3 is made up of 12 amino acids.

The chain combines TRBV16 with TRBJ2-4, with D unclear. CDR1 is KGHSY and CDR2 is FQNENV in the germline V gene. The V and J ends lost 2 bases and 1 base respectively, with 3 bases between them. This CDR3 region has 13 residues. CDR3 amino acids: CASSQLAKNIQYF. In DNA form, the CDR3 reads TGTGCCAGCAGCCAACTGGCCAAAAACATTCAGTACTTC. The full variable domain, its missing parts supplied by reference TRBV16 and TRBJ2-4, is GEEVAQTPKHLVRGEGQKAKLYCAPIKGHSYVFWYQQVLKNEFKFLISFQNENVFDETGMPKERFSAKCLPNSPCSLEIQATKLEDSAVYFCASSQLAKNIQYFGAGTRLSVL.

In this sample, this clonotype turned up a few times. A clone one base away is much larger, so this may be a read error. This CDR3 reads CASSQTNTDTRYF. The CDR3 DNA is TGCGCCAGCAGCCAAACCAACACAGATACGCGGTATTTT. The V and J genes are TRBV5-1 and TRBJ2-3; D is unclear. Germline V gene data show CDR1 as SGHRS and CDR2 as YFSETQ. CDR3 length: 13 residues.

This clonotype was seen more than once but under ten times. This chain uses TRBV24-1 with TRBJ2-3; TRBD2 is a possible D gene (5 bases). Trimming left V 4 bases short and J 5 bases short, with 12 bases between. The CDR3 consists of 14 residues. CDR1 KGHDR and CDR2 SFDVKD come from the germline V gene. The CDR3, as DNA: TGTGCCACCAGTGACACCACGGGGTTAGATACGCAGTATTTT. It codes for CATSDTTGLDTQYF.

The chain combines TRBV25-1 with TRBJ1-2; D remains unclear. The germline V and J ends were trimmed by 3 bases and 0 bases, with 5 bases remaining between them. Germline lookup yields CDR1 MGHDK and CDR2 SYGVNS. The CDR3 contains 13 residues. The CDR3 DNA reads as TGTGCCAGCAGTGACGGGCCTAACTATGGCTACACCTTC. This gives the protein CASSDGPNYGYTF.

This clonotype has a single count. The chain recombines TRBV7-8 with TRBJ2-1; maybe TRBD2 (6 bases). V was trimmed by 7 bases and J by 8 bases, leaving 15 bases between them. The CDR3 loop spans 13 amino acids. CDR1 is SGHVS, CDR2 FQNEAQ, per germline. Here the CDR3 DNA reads TGTGCCAGCACCGTGGGCGGGGTAGATGAGCAGTTCTTC. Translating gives CASTVGGVDEQFF.

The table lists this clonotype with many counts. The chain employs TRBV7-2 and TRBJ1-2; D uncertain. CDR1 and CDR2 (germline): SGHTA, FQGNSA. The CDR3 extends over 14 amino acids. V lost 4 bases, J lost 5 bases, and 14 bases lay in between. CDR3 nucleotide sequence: TGTGCCAGCAGCTACGGGTTGGTAGGGTATGGCTACACCTTC. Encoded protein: CASSYGLVGYGYTF.

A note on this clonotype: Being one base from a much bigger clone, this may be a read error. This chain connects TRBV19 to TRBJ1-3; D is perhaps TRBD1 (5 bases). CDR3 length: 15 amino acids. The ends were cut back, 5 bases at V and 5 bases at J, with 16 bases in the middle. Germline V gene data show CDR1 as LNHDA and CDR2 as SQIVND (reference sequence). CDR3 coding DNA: TGTGCCAGTAGTCCCGACGGGGACTCCAGAAACACCATATATTTT. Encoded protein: CASSPDGDSRNTIYF.